A single sample gave rise to the 9 T cell receptor beta chains below, sequenced in a study of blood T cell repertoires in COVID-19. Repertoires were generated with immunoSEQ multiplex PCR, while TCRdb's copy carries only in-frame clones and drops some. The table lists about 170,000 clones, around 67% of them singletons, with about 3% in the top ten. Sequencing used peripheral blood. These receptors were obtained from a woman older than 75 with acute or convalescent COVID-19.

The rearrangement links TRBV2 to TRBJ1-1; TRBD1 agrees at 8 bases. This CDR3 region has 14 residues. Germline CDR1 is SNHLY and CDR2 is FYNNEI. V gave up 1 base and J gave up 6 bases; unmatched junction bases: 4. The chain's CDR3 is CASSEEDRVAEAFF. The CDR3 DNA reads TGTGCCAGCAGTGAAGAGGACAGGGTCGCTGAAGCTTTCTTT. Variable domain in full (rest from reference TRBV2 and TRBJ1-1): EPEVTQTPSHQVTQMGQEVILRCVPISNHLYFYWYRQILGQKVEFLVSFYNNEISEKSEIFDDQFSVERPDGSNFTLKIRSTKLEDSAMYFCASSEEDRVAEAFFGQGTRLTVV.

The rearrangement links TRBV28 to TRBJ2-1, with D tentatively TRBD2 (6 bases). V was clipped by 2 bases and J by 3 bases, with 8 bases between them. Germline CDR1 is MDHEN and CDR2 is SYDVKM. The CDR3 runs to 14 residues. The CDR3 loop reads CASSLGGGYNEQFF. For the CDR3, the DNA is TGTGCCAGCAGTTTAGGGGGAGGCTACAATGAGCAGTTCTTC.

V is TRBV27 and J is TRBJ1-1, with D unclear. Germline loops: CDR1 MNHEY, CDR2 SMNVEV (reference sequence). This CDR3 has 14 amino acids. Trimming took 5 bases from V and 1 from J, leaving 11 bases between them. The CDR3 reads CASSGEGWNTEAFF. CDR3 DNA: TGTGCCAGCAGTGGTGAGGGATGGAACACTGAAGCTTTCTTT.

The gene calls are TRBV30 and TRBJ1-6, with no clear D. V was cut by 2 bases and J by 14 bases, with 13 bases left in between. CDR3 length: 12 residues. CDR1 and CDR2 from the germline V gene are GTSNPN and SVGIG (reference sequence). This CDR3 reads CAWSLLGASLHF. CDR3 nucleotides: TGTGCCTGGAGTCTCCTAGGCGCGTCCCTCCACTTT.

The V gene is TRBV3-1 (or the pseudogene TRBV3-2), the J gene TRBJ1-1; D remains unclear. V lost 2 bases and J lost 1, with 8 bases in between. CDR1 and CDR2 (germline): LGHDT, YNNKEL (reference sequence). The CDR3 spans 14 residues. CDR3 sequence: CASSQWQKNTEAFF. For the CDR3, the DNA is TGTGCCAGCAGCCAATGGCAGAAGAACACTGAAGCTTTCTTT.

The rearrangement joins TRBV4-2 to TRBJ1-3; a weak D match, TRBD1 (6 bases). Trimming cost V 0 bases and J 0 bases, with 15 bases left between them. CDR3 size: 18 residues. The germline V gene has CDR1 LGHNA and CDR2 YNFKEQ. Here the CDR3 reads CASSQESGTYISGNTIYF. The CDR3 region has the DNA TGTGCCAGCAGCCAAGAAAGCGGGACATACATCTCTGGAAACACCATATATTTT.

The chain carries TRBV6-5 and TRBJ2-7; 9 bases are shared with TRBD1. The CDR3 totals 14 residues. Trimming at V came to 5 bases and at J to 3 bases, leaving 5 bases not matched to a gene. In germline, CDR1 is MNHEY, CDR2 SVGAGI. This CDR3 is CASSTGTGIYEQYF. In nucleotides, the CDR3 is TGTGCCAGCAGTACCGGGACAGGGATCTACGAGCAGTACTTC.

Only a few counts were recorded for this clone. The chain recombines TRBV28 with TRBJ1-2, with a weak D call TRBD1 (5 bases). V was clipped by 2 bases and J by 4 bases, with 14 bases between them. The germline V gene has CDR1 MDHEN and CDR2 SYDVKM. CDR3 length equals 15 residues. This CDR3 reads CASSLRDYWTYGYTF. In nucleotides, the CDR3 is TGTGCCAGCAGTTTACGGGACTACTGGACCTATGGCTACACCTTC.

V gene TRBV28 combines with J gene TRBJ1-5, with 7 bases matching TRBD1. With 2 bases clipped from V and 7 bases from J, the junction kept 11 bases outside the gene matches. The CDR3 covers 16 residues. The germline gives CDR1 MDHEN, CDR2 SYDVKM. The CDR3 sequence: CASSLATGRRGQPQHF. Written as DNA, the CDR3 is TGTGCCAGCAGTTTAGCGACAGGGCGCCGGGGCCAGCCCCAGCATTTT.